The clone carrying this T cell receptor (beta chain) was counted ten times or more. The antigen is not known. This entry comes from a study of blood T cells in healthy people across ages. Germline lookup yields CDR1 LGHNA and CDR2 YSLEER. Trimming removed 0 bases at V and 0 bases at J, with 7 bases between. CDR3 length: 15 residues. At least 6.5 million PBMCs were isolated per sample. It was with a sample-barcoded 5' primer and a J-beta primer mix that a second PCR of roughly 6 to 12 cycles was run. One entry per CDR3 protein results from TCRdb running MiXCR on the 5' RACE reads. The sample includes roughly 2 million distinct CDR3 sequences, roughly 49% of them seen just once. Notes on the study in general: Possibly confounding the expanded clonotype changes was the fact that donor CMV status was unknown. Diversity figures based on one million T cells were deemed too low. There were more naive CD4+ cells and higher diversity in long-lived donors than in aged donors.

The gene calls are TRBV4-3 and TRBJ2-3; possible D gene TRBD2, 5 bases. The receptor comes from a woman aged 40 to 50 in good health. Sequencing input: blood. DNA for the CDR3: TGCGCCAGCAGCCAAGATCGCGGGAGCACAGATACGCAGTATTTT. It translates to CASSQDRGSTDTQYF.